A single sample gave rise to the 10 T cell receptor beta chains below, sequenced in a study of blood T cell repertoires in COVID-19 (dated by TCRdb to about 2020). The protocol used for the library was the immunoSEQ multiplex PCR assay. TCRdb's version of the immuneACCESS table is confined to in-frame rearrangements and falls short of the full clone set. An unresolved V gene accounts for under half of the shortfall where checked; the remainder is of unknown origin. Counted in this sample were some 160,000 clones; about 80% of them appeared once. The ten largest clones capture less than 2% of the sample. The source material was peripheral blood. All receptors derive from a human donor in a cohort sampled during active COVID-19.

The V gene is TRBV19, the J gene TRBJ2-7; perhaps TRBD2 as D (6 bases). Deletions cut 5 bases from V and 4 bases from J, with 18 bases between. Germline lookup yields CDR1 LNHDA and CDR2 SQIVND (reference sequence). The CDR3 has 15 residues. CDR3 in DNA: TGTGCCAGTAGTCCGGGACTCACTGGGATTTACGAGCAGTACTTC. Protein product: CASSPGLTGIYEQYF. Variable domain in full (rest from reference TRBV19 and TRBJ2-7): DGGITQSPKYLFRKEGQNVTLSCEQNLNHDAMYWYRQDPGQGLRLIYYSQIVNDFQKGDIAEGYSVSREKKESFPLTVTSAQKNPTAFYLCASSPGLTGIYEQYFGPGTRLTVT.

The chain carries TRBV4-1 and TRBJ2-1; a possible D gene is TRBD1 (6 bases). The V end lost 0 bases, the J end lost 3 bases, and 24 bases lay between the germline ends. The CDR3 length is 20 residues. Germline values: CDR1 MGHRA, CDR2 YSYEKL. CDR3 DNA: TGCGCCAGCAGCCAAGATGCTCCAGGGGAAAGGGGACAATTCTACAATGAGCAGTTCTTC. Its translation is CASSQDAPGERGQFYNEQFF.

V and J are TRBV28 and TRBJ1-4; D perhaps matches TRBD1 (6 bases). Germline V gives CDR1 MDHEN, CDR2 SYDVKM. There are 16 residues in the CDR3. The V end lost 1 base, the J end lost 5 bases, and 14 bases lay between the germline ends. The CDR3 nucleotides read TGTGCCAGCAGTTTATATCATACAGGGATCAATGAAAAACTGTTTTTT. Translated: CASSLYHTGINEKLFF.

This clone was recorded a few times. Other DNA sequences from this sample encode an identical CDR3 as well. The V gene is TRBV9, the J gene TRBJ1-1; unclear D gene. Germline loops: CDR1 SGDLS, CDR2 YYNGEE. CDR3 size: 13 residues. The V end lost 1 base, the J end lost 1 base, and 5 bases lay between the germline ends. The CDR3 sequence is CASSVSGNTEAFF. The CDR3 DNA is TGTGCCAGCAGCGTATCAGGGAACACTGAAGCTTTCTTT. The full variable domain, rest sourced from reference TRBV9 and TRBJ1-1, is DSGVTQTPKHLITATGQRVTLRCSPRSGDLSVYWYQQSLDQGLQFLIQYYNGEERAKGNILERFSAQQFPDLHSELNLSSLELGDSALYFCASSVSGNTEAFFGQGTRLTVV.

The gene calls are TRBV24-1 and TRBJ2-3; possibly TRBD2 for D (5 bases). The CDR3 totals 15 residues. Trimming stripped 3 bases from V and 2 bases from J, with 11 bases between. Germline values: CDR1 KGHDR, CDR2 SFDVKD. The CDR3 DNA follows: TGTGCCACCAGTGATGGGTGGGAGTTCACAGATACGCAGTATTTT. Protein sequence: CATSDGWEFTDTQYF.

The genes are TRBV19 and TRBJ1-2, with a tentative D call TRBD1 (6 bases). Germline values: CDR1 LNHDA, CDR2 SQIVND (reference sequence). The CDR3 is 14 residues long. V lost 10 bases to trimming and J lost 0 bases, with 15 bases between them. CDR3 bases: TGTGCCACCAACAGGGTTTCGGCTAACTATGGCTACACCTTC. Its translation is CATNRVSANYGYTF.

The chain links TRBV28 to TRBJ2-3; TRBD2 agrees at 7 bases. CDR1 and CDR2 from the germline V gene are MDHEN and SYDVKM. The junction had 9 bases not matched to a gene; V was cut back by 2 bases and J by 1 base. The CDR3 has 17 residues. CDR3 sequence reads: CASSLAPDREGTDTQYF. CDR3 bases: TGTGCCAGCAGTTTAGCCCCTGACCGGGAGGGCACAGATACGCAGTATTTT.

The J gene is TRBJ1-1, the V gene TRBV19; possibly TRBD1 for D (6 bases). The germline V gene encodes CDR1 LNHDA and CDR2 SQIVND (reference sequence). CDR3 length: 15 residues. V was cut by 7 bases and J by 5 bases, with 20 bases left in between. The CDR3 region has the DNA TGTGCCAGTACCCGACGGGGGGGCCGGGAGACTGAAGCTTTCTTT. Its translation: CASTRRGGRETEAFF.

This chain uses TRBV24-1 with TRBJ2-1, with TRBD2 identical over 12 bases. J gave up 3 bases and V 7 bases, and 6 bases lay outside the gene matches. The CDR3 runs 16 residues. The germline CDR1 and CDR2 sequences are KGHDR and SFDVKD. CDR3 nucleotides: TGTGCCACCAGCGCCCTAGCGGGAGGGAACTACAATGAGCAGTTCTTC. Protein product: CATSALAGGNYNEQFF.

In this sample, this clone turned up many times. This chain joins TRBV6-6 and TRBJ1-2, with D perhaps TRBD1 (6 bases). The ends were cut back, 8 bases at V and 5 bases at J, with 9 bases in the middle. The germline V gene has CDR1 MNHNY and CDR2 SVGAGI (reference sequence). This CDR3 comprises 11 residues. CDR3 loop: CASAQGYGYTF. The CDR3 bases are TGTGCCAGCGCCCAGGGGTATGGCTACACCTTC.